The following is a TCR beta chain sequence with its context. Its antigen is not known. The entry originates in a study of T cell responses to AZD1222 COVID-19 vaccine. Study overall: Second-dose schedules of about 4 or about 12 weeks were combined. Whole-study results and caveats: A reported finding is that nearly half of spike-specific TCRs target unmutated variant regions.

Germline V gene data show CDR1 as ENHRY and CDR2 as SYGVKD. This CDR3 is built from 11 residues. V was trimmed by 3 bases and J by 6 bases, leaving 3 bases between them. Measured with immunoSEQ multiplex PCR; TCRdb has only the in-frame clones, and not every one. This table holds approximately 150,000 clones, about 90% found once. The input for sequencing was peripheral blood, taken on day 0 of AZD1222 vaccination. The clonotype was recovered from an adult in good health. The chain combines TRBV10-3 with TRBJ2-1; no definite D call. The chain's CDR3 is CAISEINEQFF. CDR3 nucleotide sequence: TGTGCCATCAGTGAAATCAATGAGCAGTTCTTC.